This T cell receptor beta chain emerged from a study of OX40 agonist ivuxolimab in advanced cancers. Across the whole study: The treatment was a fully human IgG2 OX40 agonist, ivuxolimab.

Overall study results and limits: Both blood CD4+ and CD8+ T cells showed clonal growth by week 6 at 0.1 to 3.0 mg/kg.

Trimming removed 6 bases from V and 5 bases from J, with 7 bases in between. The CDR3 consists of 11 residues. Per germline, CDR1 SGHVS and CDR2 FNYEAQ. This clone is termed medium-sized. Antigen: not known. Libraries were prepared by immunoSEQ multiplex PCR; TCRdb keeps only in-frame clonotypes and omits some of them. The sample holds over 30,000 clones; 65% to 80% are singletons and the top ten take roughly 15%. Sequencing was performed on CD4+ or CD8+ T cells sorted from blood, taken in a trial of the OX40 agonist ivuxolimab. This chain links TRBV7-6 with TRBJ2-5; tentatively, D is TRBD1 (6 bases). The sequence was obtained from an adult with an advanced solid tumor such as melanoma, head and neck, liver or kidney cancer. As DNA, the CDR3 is TGTGCCAGCAGGAGGGGGGAGACCCAGTACTTC. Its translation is CASRRGETQYF. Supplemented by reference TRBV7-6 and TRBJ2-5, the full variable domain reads GAGVSQSPRYKVTKRGQDVALRCDPISGHVSLYWYRQALGQGPEFLTYFNYEAQQDKSGLPNDRFSAERPEGSISTLTIQRTEQRDSAMYRCASRRGETQYFGPGTRLLVL.